Below, one T cell receptor beta chain is given with its context. Libraries were prepared by immunoSEQ multiplex PCR; TCRdb keeps only in-frame clonotypes and omits some of them. This table holds 14,000 to 15,000 clones, about 70% found once. This record comes from a study of radiotherapy plus CTLA-4 blockade in lung cancer. V was cut by 0 bases and J by 8 bases, with 14 bases left in between. The CDR3 covers 14 residues. The V gene's germline CDR1 is SGHAT and CDR2 FQNNGV. The source was peripheral blood, collected from a patient treated with radiotherapy plus ipilimumab. The sequence derives from a human donor with non-small cell lung cancer whose response to radiotherapy plus ipilimumab could not be evaluated. The rearrangement links TRBV11-2 to TRBJ2-7; D call uncertain. The CDR3 nucleotides read TGTGCCAGCAGCTTAGATAGCCAGTTAGGAAAGCAGTACTTC. Amino acids: CASSLDSQLGKQYF.